This TCR beta chain comes out of a study of blood T cell repertoires in COVID-19 (dated by TCRdb to the early 2020s). Regarding the study in general: Samples from collaborators originated in the United States, Italy and Spain and spanned both the acute and convalescent phases of COVID-19. Deeply sampled blood TCRbeta repertoires from subjects exposed to, actively infected with, or recovered from COVID-19 were included in the dataset. Samples came from the ongoing ImmuneRACE study (first 160 participants) plus 1,254 subjects from 6 global collaborators. Sample metadata almost always included a de-identified subject ID, COVID-19 status, age in years and sex. The repertoires were released in a freely available public database meant as a resource for research on the immune response to SARS-CoV-2. The material from the prospective study consisted of cDNA or gDNA derived from T cells, B-cell-depleted T cells, or PBMCs. Where available, HLA class I and class II types were taken from metadata supplied by the sample provider and were not determined by assay-based typing.

Findings and caveats that apply to the study as a whole: How much clinical and demographic metadata was included differed by source and by participant, and the metadata was provided uncurated.

With respect to this clone: No cognate antigen has been identified for it. No base quality values were provided; no much bigger clone lies one nucleotide off.

The collaborating institutions used their own protocols to collect whole blood in K2EDTA tubes. For TCRbeta analysis, collaborators shipped samples in one of three forms: frozen whole blood, isolated PBMCs, or DNA extracted from either of those sample types. Spanning cysteine to phenylalanine, the CDR3 consists of 15 amino acids. Of the read, only the CDR3 DNA is kept; its 45 bases are in frame from base 1. Trimming costs V 0 bases and J 6 bases, and their ends lie 12 bases apart. TCRbeta CDR3 regions were amplified from genomic DNA by means of the immunoSEQ Assay, a bias-controlled multiplex PCR. The original pipeline was this. The number of nucleated cells in each sample was estimated from the amplification of reference gene primers within the assay. To quantify the absolute abundance of each unique TCRbeta CDR3 rearrangement, sequence reads were collapsed and filtered. For each sample, productive Simpson clonality was calculated as the square root of Simpson's diversity index over productive rearrangements. TCRdb stores this immuneACCESS table with in-frame sequences only. Part of the clones is absent; in the studies checked, under half of the shortfall reflects unresolved V genes, and no reason is known for the rest. Clone size and V and J calls were adopted from that table, with D and trimming inferred from the DNA. The table for this sample lists 150,000 to 200,000 clones; over 60% of them were counted only once. The leading ten clones occupy 8.1% of the sample.

This receptor chain uses TRBV23-1 and TRBJ1-5, with a weak D call of TRBD1 (5 bases match). TRBV23-1 is classed as an ORF, of uncertain function. This TCR was recovered from a man aged 60 to 75 with acute or convalescent COVID-19. The sample consisted of peripheral blood. The sequenced DNA: TGCGCCAGCAGTCAATCAGGGGTTCGGACTCAGCCCCAGCATTTT. This encodes CASSQSGVRTQPQHF.